What follows are 10 T cell receptor beta chains derived from one specimen sequenced in a study of shared clonotypes between healthy human individuals. CD8 cells regarded as naive lacked CD45RO, were positively chosen for CCR7, and omitted terminally differentiated effector memory CD45RA+ cells. Generated by immunoSEQ multiplex PCR, the TCRdb table keeps only in-frame clones and is missing some. This sample carries more than 2 million clones, roughly 94% of them seen once, and the ten largest clones take around 1.1%. Sequencing was done on a sample of naive CD8+ T cells sorted from blood. These receptor sequences come from a young man in good health.

V gene TRBV10-2 combines with J gene TRBJ2-1; perhaps TRBD1 as D (6 bases). The germline V gene has CDR1 WSHSY and CDR2 SAAADI. The CDR3 covers 15 residues. Trimming left V 2 bases short and J 2 bases short, with 10 bases between. CDR3 in amino acids: CASSEDRTAYNEQFF. As DNA, the CDR3 is TGCGCCAGCAGTGAGGACAGGACAGCCTACAATGAGCAGTTCTTC.

On this clone itself: This specimen includes other DNA sequences encoding the same CDR3. V and J are TRBV27 and TRBJ1-6; D not resolved. In germline, CDR1 is MNHEY, CDR2 SMNVEV (reference sequence). V was trimmed by 2 bases and J by 0 bases, leaving 5 bases between them. CDR3 size: 15 residues. The CDR3 DNA reads as TGTGCCAGCAGTTTAGGTAGCTCCTATAATTCACCCCTCCACTTT. Encoded protein: CASSLGSSYNSPLHF.

V and J are TRBV5-4 and TRBJ2-5; D is uncertain. The CDR3 spans 18 residues. The V end was cut by 0 bases, the J end by 2 bases, with 20 bases between. From germline, CDR1 is SGHNT and CDR2 YYREEE (reference sequence). The CDR3 sequence: CASSLVLYSVPTQETQYF. For the CDR3, the DNA is TGTGCCAGCAGCTTGGTCCTTTACAGTGTACCTACTCAAGAGACCCAGTACTTC.

This clone was seen only once. Other DNA sequences within the sample encode an identical CDR3. Here the CDR3 reads CASSPGSSYEQYF. As DNA, the CDR3 is TGTGCCAGCAGCCCGGGAAGTTCCTACGAGCAGTACTTC. V gene TRBV27 combines with J gene TRBJ2-7, with D perhaps TRBD2 (5 bases). The CDR3 has 13 residues. V was clipped by 6 bases and J by 1 base, with 10 bases between them. Germline V gene data show CDR1 as MNHEY and CDR2 as SMNVEV (reference sequence).

This sequence joins TRBV7-9 and TRBJ2-1; 11 nucleotides agree with TRBD2. The length of the CDR3 is 16 residues. Per the germline V gene, CDR1 is SEHNR and CDR2 is FQNEAQ (reference sequence). J lost 4 bases, V lost 2 bases, and 4 bases had no gene match. This CDR3 is CASSLPGLAEYNEQFF. CDR3 coding DNA: TGTGCCAGCAGCTTACCGGGACTAGCGGAATACAATGAGCAGTTCTTC.

The chain joins TRBV30 to TRBJ1-5; 7 nucleotides align to TRBD1. Germline V gives CDR1 GTSNPN, CDR2 SVGIG (reference sequence). The ends lost 0 bases at V and 2 bases at J; junction bases unmatched: 7. The CDR3 contains 16 residues. In nucleotides, the CDR3 is TGTGCCTGGAGTGTGCAAGGCACAGGGGGCAATCAGCCCCAGCATTTT. It codes for CAWSVQGTGGNQPQHF. The full variable domain, its missing parts supplied by reference TRBV30 and TRBJ1-5, is SQTIHQWPATLVQPVGSPLSLECTVEGTSNPNLYWYRQAAGRGLQLLFYSVGIGQISSEVPQNLSASRPQDRQFILSSKKLLLSDSGFYLCAWSVQGTGGNQPQHFGDGTRLSIL.

V gene TRBV2 combines with J gene TRBJ2-3; D remains ambiguous. Germline V gene data show CDR1 as SNHLY and CDR2 as FYNNEI. V was clipped by 3 bases and J by 8 bases, with 12 bases between them. The CDR3 covers 13 residues. The CDR3 spells CASSEPSSLTQYF. Here the CDR3 DNA reads TGTGCCAGCAGTGAGCCGTCTTCTCTTACGCAGTATTTT.

The chain employs TRBV6-6 and TRBJ1-5; D remains unclear. CDR3 size: 13 residues. The germline V gene encodes CDR1 MNHNY and CDR2 SVGAGI (reference sequence). V was pared by 0 bases and J by 4 bases, with 4 bases between. The CDR3 region is CASSYSKNQPQHF. The CDR3 region has the DNA TGTGCCAGCAGTTACTCGAAGAATCAGCCCCAGCATTTT.

The chain links TRBV4-3 to TRBJ1-2; 10 bases are shared with TRBD1. The junction had 7 bases not matched to a gene; V was cut back by 0 bases and J by 6 bases. The CDR3 has 16 residues. The germline gives CDR1 LGHNA, CDR2 YSLEER. CDR3 region: CASSQDDRQGAHGYTF. The DNA of the CDR3 is TGCGCCAGCAGCCAAGATGATCGACAGGGGGCTCATGGCTACACCTTC.

This clone was detected once. The chain joins TRBV9 to TRBJ2-2; D call uncertain. CDR3 length: 11 residues. Germline CDR1 reads SGDLS; CDR2 reads YYNGEE. V was cut by 7 bases and J by 3 bases, with 4 bases left in between. CDR3 DNA: TGTGCCAGCGGGCACACCGGGGAGCTGTTTTTT. This codes for CASGHTGELFF.